The clone carrying this T cell receptor beta chain was seen at least ten times. Its target is not known. Trimming removed 4 bases from V and 4 bases from J; junction bases left unmatched: 8. The CDR3 extends over 15 amino acids. CDR1 and CDR2 (germline): SGHKS, YYEKEE (reference sequence). It was RNA transcripts that yielded the amplified TCR beta CDR3 regions. HTBI primers were the set used in a first-round RT-PCR of the TCR CDR3. TCRdb re-called the multiplex PCR reads with MiXCR, one entry per CDR3 protein. The sample includes roughly 500,000 distinct CDR3 sequences, over 11% of them seen just once. Hyperthyroidism had been newly diagnosed in patients aged 18 to 65, and its duration was under 2 months. The study excluded patients with uncontrolled infection, other autoimmune disease, pregnancy or lactation. Fresh 10 ml peripheral blood yielded PBMCs. This entry comes from a study of T cells in Graves' hyperthyroidism and ophthalmopathy. Whole-study results and caveats: From stable hyperthyroidism, ophthalmopathy was separated by a 13 V-J model.

The clonotype comes from a woman aged 25 to 39 with Graves' hyperthyroidism that later progressed to Graves' ophthalmopathy. Sequencing was carried out using blood. This sequence joins TRBV5-5 and TRBJ2-7; 10 positions match TRBD2. The chain's CDR3 is CASSALAGNLYEQYF. In DNA, the CDR3 is TGTGCCAGCAGCGCACTAGCGGGAAATTTGTACGAGCAGTACTTC. The full variable domain, its missing parts supplied by reference TRBV5-5 and TRBJ2-7, is DAGVTQSPTHLIKTRGQQVTLRCSPISGHKSVSWYQQVLGQGPQFIFQYYEKEERGRGNFPDRFSARQFPNYSSELNVNALLLGDSALYLCASSALAGNLYEQYFGPGTRLTVT.